The sequence of this TCR beta chain was determined in a study of HIV-infected patients and healthy controls (dated by TCRdb to 2014 to 2015). For the study in its entirety: The question the study tested was whether immune perturbation and reconstitution could be captured by deep TCR repertoire sequencing of small blood samples from HIV patients.

Whole blood was used without fractionating the cells, so the repertoire represented all peripheral T cells without sorting. As controls, around eleven uninfected healthy donors were sampled, and a few of those donors gave samples twice, about three months apart. For RNA extraction, around 2.3 ml of peripheral blood was collected into Tempus tubes. The TURBO-DNase kit was used to remove leftover genomic DNA, and GLOBINclear was used to deplete globin mRNA. SuperScript III was used to reverse transcribe 500 ng RNA with primers targeting the alpha and beta constant regions. Alpha and beta chain libraries were generated separately via chain-specific third strand synthesis with multiplexing indices. The protocol used a single primer pair to amplify all rearrangements within a chain, which avoided primer bias, and attached molecular barcodes to each cDNA molecule. T4 RNA Ligase 1 joined purified cDNA to a 5' RACE adapter that carried a random hexamer and the SP2 sequencing primer site. Second strand synthesis was performed with Phusion polymerase and primed from the SP2 site, and slow temperature ramps were applied to favor optimal annealing. Joined together, two random hexamer sequences that had both been added before amplification formed the 12-nucleotide barcode of each molecule. P5 and P7 adapter elements plus a second index were added in a short first PCR, which was followed by a roughly 24-cycle amplification PCR with P5s and P7 primers. The libraries went through 25 to 35 PCR cycles in total, were quantified on a Qubit, were sized on a Bioanalyzer, and were diluted to 4 nM. Sequencing of the normalized libraries was done on an Illumina MiSeq using 2 x 250 paired-end kits. Into around 9.4 ul Tris-Cl, the reverse transcription reactions were eluted following cleanup on MinElute columns. The adapter ligations were run for roughly 25 hours at 16 degrees C, and AMPure XP beads at a 1:1 ratio were afterwards used to clean them. As for the authors' bioinformatics: Demultiplexed FASTQ files were processed with a modified Decombinator that output V, J, insert and barcode information. Any sequence that shared a barcode yet differed from the dominant sequence was discarded as an error, and the number of original cDNA molecules was estimated by counting barcodes clustered at Levenshtein distance 3. For downstream analyses, the R packages ineq, vegan, igraph and RCytoscape were used, along with IMGT nomenclature and CDR3 definitions. The authors computed V gene usage over distinct sequences and counted each TCR a single time to avoid skew from clonal expansion. Within a donor, similarity networks joined unique CDR3 amino acid sequences in every case where two of them were separated by a single Levenshtein edit. Published HIV-specific CDR3s (around 90 alpha, roughly 690 beta) and CMV-specific CDR3s (more than 12 alpha, a few hundred beta) were compiled and searched for in the repertoires. Random subsampling to size-matched repertoires demonstrated that the decreased diversity in patients did not result from their lower sequence numbers. The raw public data were reprocessed by TCRdb itself: fastp quality trimming at Q25, MiXCR clonotype calling, in-frame beta chains only. Each record represents a unique CDR3 protein, reported with the most common genes and DNA among its rows. TCRdb's processing, not the study's, gives the V and J calls here. Across this sample there are roughly 25,000 distinct CDR3 sequences, with about 8.7% seen only once. The top ten hold approximately 3.9% of the sample.

As concerns this clonotype: This clone's antigen is unknown. Nothing much larger sits one base from this clone, and base qualities are not available.

Overall results and qualifications from the work: Oligoclonality may be reflected in the significantly higher mean Gini indices of HIV-infected repertoires compared with controls. By Jaccard index and by the count of highly shared sequences, healthy controls shared more CDR3s between individuals than HIV+ patients did. Rare events from HIV-infected data received too much weight under size-matching, and comparisons were complicated by unequal numbers of distinct sequences between patients and controls. The dynamics of distinct T-cell subpopulations could not be separated, and sequencing depth was restricted, because whole blood was used. HIV-associated CDR3s exhibited a significant reduction in frequency during therapy, whereas CMV-associated CDR3s exhibited no significant change, although the majority increased in frequency. Compared with untreated HIV+ repertoires, healthy control repertoires had roughly threefold more distinct CDR3s and a higher Shannon diversity. MAIT cell alpha-chain CDR3s were present at high frequency in healthy controls but severely depleted in HIV+ repertoires. The pairing of alpha and beta chains was not determined in the samples. Compared with controls, HIV-infected patients showed significantly different mean usage of eight alpha and eight beta V genes. HLA typing of donors was not performed in the study. The observed differences in diversity were not explained by the slight differences in age and sex profiles between the study cohorts. Only sixteen HIV-infected individuals were processed, which the authors considered a major limit on how widely the findings apply. Size-matched repertoire data did not replicate the apparent post-therapy recovery of the Gini index in HIV-infected patients.

The CDR3 covers 16 residues, taking in both the cysteine and the phenylalanine. CDR3 DNA is the only sequence kept; it has 48 bases, read in frame from the first base. V is pared back by 0 bases and J by 3 bases, with 11 bases lying between the germline termini. The germline V gene sets CDR1 to LGHNA and CDR2 to YNFKEQ. The clonotype was recovered from an adult in good health. Sequencing was performed on blood. The chain uses TRBV4-2 and TRBJ1-4; no D gene is confidently identified. CDR3 loop: CASSQDWDGANEKLFF. At the DNA level, the sequence is TGTGCCAGCAGCCAAGATTGGGATGGAGCTAATGAAAAACTGTTTTTT.